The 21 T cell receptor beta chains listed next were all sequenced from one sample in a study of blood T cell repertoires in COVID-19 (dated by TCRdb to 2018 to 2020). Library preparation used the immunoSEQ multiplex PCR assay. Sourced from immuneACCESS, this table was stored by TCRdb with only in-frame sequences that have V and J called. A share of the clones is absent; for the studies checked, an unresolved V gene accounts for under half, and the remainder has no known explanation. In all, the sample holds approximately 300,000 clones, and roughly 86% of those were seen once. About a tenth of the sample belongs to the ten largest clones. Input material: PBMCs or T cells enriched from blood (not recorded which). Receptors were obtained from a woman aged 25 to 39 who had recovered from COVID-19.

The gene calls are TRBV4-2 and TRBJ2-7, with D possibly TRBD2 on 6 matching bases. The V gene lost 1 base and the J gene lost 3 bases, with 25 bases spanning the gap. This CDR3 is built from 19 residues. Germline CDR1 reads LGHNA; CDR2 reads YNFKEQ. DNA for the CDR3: TGTGCCAGCAGCCAAGTCGGGGGAGTTGGCCAGGAAGAAAACTACGAGCAGTACTTC. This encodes CASSQVGGVGQEENYEQYF.

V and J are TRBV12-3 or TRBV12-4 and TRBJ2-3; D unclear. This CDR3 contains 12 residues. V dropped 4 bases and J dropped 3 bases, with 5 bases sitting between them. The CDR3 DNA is TGTGCCAGCAGTTCGGAGACAGATACGCAGTATTTT. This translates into CASSSETDTQYF.

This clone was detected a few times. The CDR3 is CASSPGLASYEQYF. DNA of the CDR3: TGTGCCAGCAGCCCGGGACTAGCGTCCTACGAGCAGTACTTC. The genes are TRBV14 and TRBJ2-7; 10 bases align to TRBD2. From germline, CDR1 is SGHDN and CDR2 FVKESK. Trimming cost V 4 bases and J 1 base; bases outside gene matches: 1. The CDR3 is 14 amino acids.

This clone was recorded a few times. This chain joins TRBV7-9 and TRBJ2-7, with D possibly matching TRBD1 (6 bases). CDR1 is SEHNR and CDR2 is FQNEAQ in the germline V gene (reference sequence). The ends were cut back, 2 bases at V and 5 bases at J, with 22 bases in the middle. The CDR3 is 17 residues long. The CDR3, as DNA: TGTGCCAGCAGCTTAAGGGGAAACCCGGACAGCGAGGACGAGCAGTACTTC. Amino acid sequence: CASSLRGNPDSEDEQYF.

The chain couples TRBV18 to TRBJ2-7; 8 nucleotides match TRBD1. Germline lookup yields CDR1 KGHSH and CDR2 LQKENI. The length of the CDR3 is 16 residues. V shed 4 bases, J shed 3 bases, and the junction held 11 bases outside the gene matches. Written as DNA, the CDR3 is TGTGCCAGCTCACTGGCAGGACAGGGAATCAACTACGAGCAGTACTTC. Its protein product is CASSLAGQGINYEQYF.

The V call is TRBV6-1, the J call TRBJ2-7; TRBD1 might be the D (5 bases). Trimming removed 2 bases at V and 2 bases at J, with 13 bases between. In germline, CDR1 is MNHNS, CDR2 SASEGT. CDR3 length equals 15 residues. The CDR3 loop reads CASSEIWTPTYEQYF. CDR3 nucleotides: TGTGCCAGCAGTGAAATATGGACACCTACCTACGAGCAGTACTTC.

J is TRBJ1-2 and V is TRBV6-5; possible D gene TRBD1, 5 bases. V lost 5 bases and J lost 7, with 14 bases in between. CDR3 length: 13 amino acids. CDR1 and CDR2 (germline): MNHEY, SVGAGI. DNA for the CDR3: TGTGCCAGCAGTCCCCAGGGTCGAGGTGGCTACACCTTC. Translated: CASSPQGRGGYTF.

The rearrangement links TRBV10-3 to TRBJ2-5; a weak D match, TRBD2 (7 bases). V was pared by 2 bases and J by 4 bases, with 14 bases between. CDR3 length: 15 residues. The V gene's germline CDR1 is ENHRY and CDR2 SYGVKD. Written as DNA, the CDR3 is TGTGCCATCAGTGAGCTCGGGGGGCAGGGAGAGACCCAGTACTTC. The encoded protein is CAISELGGQGETQYF.

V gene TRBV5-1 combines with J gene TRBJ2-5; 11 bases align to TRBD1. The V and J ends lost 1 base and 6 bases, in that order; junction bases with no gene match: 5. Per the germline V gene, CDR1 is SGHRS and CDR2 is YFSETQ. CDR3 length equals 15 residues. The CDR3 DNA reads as TGCGCCAGCAGCTTGCGGACAGGGGGCGCGAAGACCCAGTACTTC. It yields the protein CASSLRTGGAKTQYF.

The CDR3 reads CASSFFYTDTQYF. The CDR3 bases are TGTGCCAGCAGTTTTTTCTACACAGATACGCAGTATTTT. The chain carries TRBV27 and TRBJ2-3, with D unclear. V shed 3 bases and J shed 2 bases, with 6 bases lying between them. CDR3 length equals 13 residues. The germline V gene encodes CDR1 MNHEY and CDR2 SMNVEV (reference sequence).

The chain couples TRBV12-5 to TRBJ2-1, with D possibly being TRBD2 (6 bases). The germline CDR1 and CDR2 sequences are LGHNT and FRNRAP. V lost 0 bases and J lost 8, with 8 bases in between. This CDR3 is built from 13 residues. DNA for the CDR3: TGTGCTAGTGGTTTGGTAGGAGGGTATGAGCAGTTCTTC. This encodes CASGLVGGYEQFF.

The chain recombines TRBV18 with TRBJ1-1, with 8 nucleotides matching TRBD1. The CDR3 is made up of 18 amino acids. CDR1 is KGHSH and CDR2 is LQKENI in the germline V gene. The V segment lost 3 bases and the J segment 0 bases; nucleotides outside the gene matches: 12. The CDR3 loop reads CASSPGGTGWSMNTEAFF. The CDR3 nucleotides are TGTGCCAGCTCACCTGGTGGGACAGGCTGGTCAATGAACACTGAAGCTTTCTTT.

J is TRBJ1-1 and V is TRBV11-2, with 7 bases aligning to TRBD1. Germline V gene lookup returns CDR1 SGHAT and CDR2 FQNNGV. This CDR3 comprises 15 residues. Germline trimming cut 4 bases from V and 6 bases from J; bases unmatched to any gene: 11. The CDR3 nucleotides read TGTGCCAGCAGCTCGACAGGGAGCGCTAACGCTGAAGCTTTCTTT. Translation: CASSSTGSANAEAFF.

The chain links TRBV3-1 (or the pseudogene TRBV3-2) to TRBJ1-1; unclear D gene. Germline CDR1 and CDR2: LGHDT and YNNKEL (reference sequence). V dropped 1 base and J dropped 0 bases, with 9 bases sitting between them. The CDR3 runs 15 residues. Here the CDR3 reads CASSQGHQMNTEAFF. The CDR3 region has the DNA TGTGCCAGCAGCCAAGGACACCAAATGAACACTGAAGCTTTCTTT.

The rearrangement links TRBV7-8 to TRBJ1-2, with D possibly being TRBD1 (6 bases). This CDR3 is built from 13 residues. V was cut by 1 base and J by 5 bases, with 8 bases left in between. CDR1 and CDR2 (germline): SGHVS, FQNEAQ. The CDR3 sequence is CASSLGTAYGYTF. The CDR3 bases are TGTGCCAGCAGCTTAGGGACAGCTTATGGCTACACCTTC.

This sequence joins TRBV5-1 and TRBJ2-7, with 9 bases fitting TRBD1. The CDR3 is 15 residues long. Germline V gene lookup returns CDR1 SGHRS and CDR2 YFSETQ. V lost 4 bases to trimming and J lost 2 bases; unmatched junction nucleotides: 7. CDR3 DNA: TGCGCCAGCAGCCTAACCGGGACAGGGACCTACGAGCAGTACTTC. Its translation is CASSLTGTGTYEQYF.

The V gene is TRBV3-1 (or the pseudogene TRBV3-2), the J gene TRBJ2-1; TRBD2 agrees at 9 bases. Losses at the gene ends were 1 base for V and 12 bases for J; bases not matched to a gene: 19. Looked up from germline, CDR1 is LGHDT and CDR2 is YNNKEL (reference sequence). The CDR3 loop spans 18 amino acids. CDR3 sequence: CASSQVSGSSINPGGQFF. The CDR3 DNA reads TGTGCCAGCAGCCAAGTTAGCGGGAGTTCCATCAACCCCGGGGGGCAGTTCTTC.

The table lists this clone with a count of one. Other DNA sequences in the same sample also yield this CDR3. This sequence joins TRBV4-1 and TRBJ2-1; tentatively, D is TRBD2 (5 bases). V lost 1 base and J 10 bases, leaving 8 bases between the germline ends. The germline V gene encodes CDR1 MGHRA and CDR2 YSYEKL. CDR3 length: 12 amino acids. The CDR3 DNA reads TGCGCCAGCAGCCAAGGCGGAGGCGAGCAGTTCTTC. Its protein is CASSQGGGEQFF.

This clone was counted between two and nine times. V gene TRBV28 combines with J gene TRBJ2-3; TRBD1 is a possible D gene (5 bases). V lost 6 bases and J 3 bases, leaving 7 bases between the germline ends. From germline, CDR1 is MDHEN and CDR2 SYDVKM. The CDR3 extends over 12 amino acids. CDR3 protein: CASSPGTDTQYF. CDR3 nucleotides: TGTGCCAGCAGCCCAGGGACAGATACGCAGTATTTT.

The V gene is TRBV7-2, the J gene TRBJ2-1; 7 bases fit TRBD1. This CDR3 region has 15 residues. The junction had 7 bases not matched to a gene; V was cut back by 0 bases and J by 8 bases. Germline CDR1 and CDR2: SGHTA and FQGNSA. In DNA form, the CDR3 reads TGTGCCAGCAGCTTAGCCGGGACAGACTGGGATGAGCAGTTCTTC. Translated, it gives CASSLAGTDWDEQFF.

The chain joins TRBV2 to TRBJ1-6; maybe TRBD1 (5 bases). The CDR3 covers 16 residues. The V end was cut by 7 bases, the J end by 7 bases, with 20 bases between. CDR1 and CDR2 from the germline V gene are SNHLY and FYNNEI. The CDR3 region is CASIFPGGVWNSPLHF. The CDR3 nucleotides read TGTGCCAGCATTTTTCCCGGGGGAGTTTGGAATTCACCCCTCCACTTT.